This T cell receptor beta chain was sequenced in a study of shared clonotypes between healthy human individuals. Study overall: A couple of female and a few male donors aged 18 to 49 were enrolled. Donors had three CD4 naive, three CD4 memory, two CD8 naive and one CD8 memory plate apiece.

This table comes from immunoSEQ multiplex PCR, and its TCRdb copy is limited to in-frame clones, with some not included. Altogether about 2.1 million clones are present, 90% to 95% being singletons, with the ten largest covering roughly 1.8%. Study conclusions and caveats: Richness estimates generally favored naive over memory subsets.

Details on this clone: Its target is not known.

CD45RO-negative, CCR7-selected cells formed the naive CD8 fraction, which excluded terminally differentiated effector memory CD45RA+ cells. Source material: naive CD8+ T cells from PBMCs. The receptor was derived from a young man in good health. Some clones in this sample may be carry-over from other donors' samples.

CDR3 region: CASSVGTGYHQPQHF. The DNA for the CDR3 is TGTGCCAGCAGCGTAGGGACAGGGTATCATCAGCCCCAGCATTTT. The chain couples TRBV9 to TRBJ1-5; 8 bases agree with TRBD1. Losses at the gene ends were 0 bases for V and 5 bases for J; bases not matched to a gene: 4. Germline V gene sequence: CDR1 SGDLS, CDR2 YYNGEE. The CDR3 spans 15 residues.